The rows below give T cell receptor beta chains drawn from one sample of a study of OX40 agonist ivuxolimab in advanced cancers. Generated by immunoSEQ multiplex PCR, the TCRdb table keeps only in-frame clones and is missing some. The sample shows some 66,000 clones, about four fifths of them seen only once. This specimen was CD4+ or CD8+ T cells sorted from blood, taken in a trial of the OX40 agonist ivuxolimab. These receptors originate from an adult with an advanced solid tumor such as melanoma, head and neck, liver or kidney cancer. CDR3s include the opening cysteine and the closing phenylalanine or tryptophan. A D gene is named only where the DNA matches it firmly. The listing skips clone size in some rows; elsewhere it reads once, few, many or a size class.

J gene	clone size	D gene	V gene	CDR3 protein	CDR3 DNA
TRBJ2-7	.	.	TRBV6-5	CASSYSSGGLWEQYF	TGTGCCAGCAGTTACTCAAGTGGGGGTCTTTGGGAGCAGTACTTC
TRBJ2-5	.	TRBD2	TRBV7-3	CASSLPGGTQYF	TGTGCCAGCAGCCTCCCGGGGGGGACCCAGTACTTC
TRBJ2-1	.	.	TRBV29-1	CSVEVESSYNEQFF	TGCAGCGTTGAAGTGGAGAGCTCCTACAATGAGCAGTTCTTC
TRBJ2-5	once	.	TRBV5-4	CASSFPGIQETQYF	TGTGCCAGCAGCTTTCCCGGAATCCAAGAGACCCAGTACTTC
TRBJ2-7	.	TRBD2	TRBV7-2	CASSSAGGRYEQYF	TGTGCCAGCAGCTCCGCGGGGGGGCGCTACGAGCAGTACTTC
TRBJ2-5	.	.	TRBV7-2	CASSPQGKTGETQYF	TGTGCCAGCAGCCCCCAGGGGAAGACCGGCGAGACCCAGTACTTC
TRBJ1-1	once	.	TRBV6-5	CASSLGTEAFF	TGTGCCAGCAGTCTTGGCACTGAAGCTTTCTTT
TRBJ2-7	.	TRBD1	TRBV2	CASSQGQGAIGEQYF	TGTGCCAGCAGCCAAGGACAGGGGGCGATCGGGGAGCAGTACTTC
TRBJ2-5	.	.	TRBV6-6	CASSYSESGETQYF	TGTGCCAGCAGTTACTCGGAAAGTGGCGAGACCCAGTACTTC
TRBJ1-1	.	TRBD1	TRBV4-1	CASSQIINRQGSYTEAFF	TGCGCCAGCAGCCAAATAATAAACCGACAGGGGAGTTACACTGAAGCTTTCTTT
TRBJ2-2	.	TRBD1	TRBV19	CASTWGTVNTGELFF	TGTGCCAGTACCTGGGGGACAGTGAACACCGGGGAGCTGTTTTTT
TRBJ2-7	.	.	TRBV11-3	CASSQYTGLYEQYF	TGTGCCAGCAGCCAATATACAGGCCTCTACGAGCAGTACTTC
TRBJ1-4	.	TRBD1	TRBV2	CASSDLQGAKKLFF	TGTGCCAGCAGTGATTTACAGGGGGCAAAAAAACTGTTTTTT
TRBJ1-2	.	TRBD1	TRBV6-1	CASSASRDRGFPTF	TGTGCCAGCAGCGCAAGCCGGGACAGGGGGTTCCCCACCTTC
TRBJ2-4	.	TRBD2	TRBV7-3	CASSILGGTKNIQYF	TGTGCCAGCAGCATCCTGGGGGGGACCAAAAACATTCAGTACTTC
TRBJ1-1	once	.	TRBV10-3	CAISVKGTEAFF	TGTGCCATCAGTGTGAAGGGCACTGAAGCTTTCTTT
TRBJ2-7	.	.	TRBV5-1	CASSLGGYEQYF	TGCGCCAGCAGCTTGGGTGGGTACGAGCAGTACTTC
TRBJ1-3	.	.	TRBV5-4	CASSRTHSGNTIYF	TGTGCCAGCAGCCGAACGCACTCTGGAAACACCATATATTTT
TRBJ2-7	.	TRBD2	TRBV5-1	CASQLSGDQYEQYF	TGCGCCAGTCAATTGAGCGGGGACCAATACGAGCAGTACTTC
TRBJ1-5	.	.	TRBV7-3	CASSPDWNSNQPQHF	TGTGCCAGCAGTCCTGACTGGAATAGCAATCAGCCCCAGCATTTT
TRBJ2-5	.	.	TRBV7-2	CASSLVRRADGTQYF	TGTGCCAGCAGCTTAGTCCGGAGGGCCGATGGGACCCAGTACTTC
TRBJ2-5	.	TRBD1	TRBV6-5	CASSYRDRGYQETQYF	TGTGCCAGCAGTTATCGGGACAGGGGATACCAAGAGACCCAGTACTTC
TRBJ2-3	.	TRBD2	TRBV18	CASSPPLGLAGNTDTQYF	TGTGCCAGCTCACCACCCCTGGGACTAGCGGGGAACACAGATACGCAGTATTTT
TRBJ2-1	few	TRBD2	TRBV4-1	CASSLPGRVGNEQFF	TGCGCCAGCAGCCTCCCCGGGAGGGTAGGAAATGAGCAGTTCTTC
TRBJ2-3	.	.	TRBV4-1	CASSQAGKEADTQYF	TGCGCCAGCAGCCAAGCGGGGAAGGAGGCAGATACGCAGTATTTT
TRBJ2-2	.	TRBD1	TRBV29-1	CSVSRGPGDTGELFF	TGCAGCGTTTCCAGGGGGCCGGGGGACACCGGGGAGCTGTTTTTT
TRBJ2-3	.	.	TRBV21-1	CASSSSGSTDTQYF	TGTGCCAGCAGCTCTAGCGGTAGCACAGATACGCAGTATTTT
TRBJ2-2	.	.	TRBV11-3	CASSAWTESNTGELFF	TGTGCCAGCAGCGCCTGGACAGAATCTAACACCGGGGAGCTGTTTTTT
TRBJ2-1	.	TRBD2	TRBV11-2	CASTTWSGSMNEQFF	TGTGCCAGCACCACTTGGAGCGGGAGTATGAATGAGCAGTTCTTC
TRBJ2-7	.	TRBD2	TRBV5-6	CASSFPAGGSEQYF	TGTGCCAGCAGCTTTCCAGCGGGGGGCTCCGAGCAGTACTTC
TRBJ1-5	once	TRBD1	TRBV28	CASSPTGSNQPQHF	TGTGCCAGCAGTCCGACAGGGAGTAATCAGCCCCAGCATTTT
TRBJ2-1	.	TRBD2	TRBV18	CASSPEGLAYNEQFF	TGTGCCAGCTCACCGGAAGGACTAGCGTACAATGAGCAGTTCTTC
TRBJ2-7	.	TRBD1	TRBV28	CASSFRGQGAEQYF	TGTGCCAGCAGTTTTCGCGGCCAGGGGGCCGAGCAGTACTTC
TRBJ2-1	.	TRBD1	TRBV7-9	CASSSPPGTGSYNEQFF	TGTGCCAGCAGCTCCCCCCCCGGGACAGGGTCCTACAATGAGCAGTTCTTC
TRBJ2-2	.	TRBD2	TRBV10-3	CAISEAGDTGELFF	TGTGCCATCAGTGAGGCGGGAGACACCGGGGAGCTGTTTTTT
TRBJ1-5	.	TRBD1	TRBV19	CASSIGQGINQPQHF	TGTGCCAGTAGTATAGGACAGGGGATCAATCAGCCCCAGCATTTT